One and the same sample provided the 22 T cell receptor beta chains below, sequenced in a study of OX40 agonist ivuxolimab in advanced cancers. Library preparation was by the immunoSEQ multiplex PCR assay. TCRdb retrieved this table from immuneACCESS and kept in-frame rearrangements only. Not all clones are present; in checked studies, unresolved V genes account for under half, and no reason is known for the remainder. This sample comprises roughly 23,000 clones, around 84% of them detected only once. More than 11% of the sample lies in the top ten. The sequencing used CD4+ or CD8+ T cells sorted from blood, collected in a trial of the OX40 agonist ivuxolimab. The receptors shown here come from an adult with an advanced solid tumor such as melanoma, head and neck, liver or kidney cancer.

The count of this clone is one. This CDR3 is CASSPSGVGEKLFF. The CDR3 region has the DNA TGCGCCAGCAGCCCTTCAGGGGTTGGTGAAAAACTGTTTTTT. V and J are TRBV4-3 and TRBJ1-4; perhaps TRBD1 as D (6 bases). V gave up 4 bases and J gave up 7 bases, with 13 bases separating them. The length of the CDR3 is 14 residues. Germline assignment: CDR1 LGHNA and CDR2 YSLEER.

The rearrangement links TRBV9 to TRBJ1-2; D is possibly TRBD1 (5 bases). Germline CDR1 reads SGDLS; CDR2 reads YYNGEE. CDR3 size: 15 residues. V lost 0 bases to trimming and J lost 2 bases, with 11 bases between them. CDR3 loop: CASSVGGGRNYGYTF. The CDR3 DNA sequence: TGTGCCAGCAGCGTAGGGGGCGGGAGGAACTATGGCTACACCTTC.

V is TRBV4-3 and J is TRBJ2-1; D possibly corresponds to TRBD2 (5 bases). There are 13 residues in the CDR3. Germline V lookup: CDR1 LGHNA, CDR2 YSLEER. V was shortened by 4 bases and J by 8 bases, with 12 bases between the two germline ends. This CDR3 reads CASSPGFRDEQFF. DNA of the CDR3: TGCGCCAGCAGCCCGGGGTTTAGGGATGAGCAGTTCTTC.

V gene TRBV9 combines with J gene TRBJ2-1; 13 bases map to TRBD2. Germline V gene data show CDR1 as SGDLS and CDR2 as YYNGEE. V lost 3 bases to trimming and J lost 8 bases; unmatched junction nucleotides: 5. The CDR3 has 15 residues. The CDR3 here is CASSAGTSGVYEQFF. In DNA, the CDR3 is TGTGCCAGCAGCGCCGGGACTAGCGGGGTCTATGAGCAGTTCTTC.

The CDR3 sequence is CASSEEATGELFF. The CDR3 bases are TGTGCCAGCAGTGAAGAGGCCACCGGGGAGCTGTTTTTT. The V and J genes are TRBV2 and TRBJ2-2; D remains ambiguous. Trimming removed 1 base from V and 4 bases from J, with 4 bases in between. The V gene's germline CDR1 is SNHLY and CDR2 FYNNEI. The CDR3 length is 13 residues. Complete variable domain (other parts from reference TRBV2 and TRBJ2-2): EPEVTQTPSHQVTQMGQEVILRCVPISNHLYFYWYRQILGQKVEFLVSFYNNEISEKSEIFDDQFSVERPDGSNFTLKIRSTKLEDSAMYFCASSEEATGELFFGEGSRLTVL.

The chain has TRBV6-1 and TRBJ2-5; D is ambiguous. Trimming removed 0 bases from V and 1 base from J, with 9 bases in between. The V gene's germline CDR1 is MNHNS and CDR2 SASEGT. This CDR3 contains 15 residues. CDR3 in DNA: TGTGCCAGCAGTGAAGCGAGGCCACCCCAAGAGACCCAGTACTTC. This gives the protein CASSEARPPQETQYF.

This chain uses TRBV9 with TRBJ1-2; possible D gene TRBD1, 6 bases. The CDR3 is made up of 17 amino acids. Trimming removed 0 bases from V and 8 bases from J, with 23 bases in between. CDR1 and CDR2 from the germline V gene are SGDLS and YYNGEE. CDR3 amino acids: CASSVEVGAGGFYGYTF. For the CDR3, the DNA is TGTGCCAGCAGCGTAGAAGTTGGGGCCGGGGGCTTCTACGGCTACACCTTC.

CDR3 protein: CAISVDSNQPQHF. In DNA form, the CDR3 reads TGTGCCATCAGTGTAGATAGCAATCAGCCCCAGCATTTT. The rearrangement links TRBV10-3 to TRBJ1-5; D call uncertain. V was shortened by 4 bases and J by 0 bases, with 4 bases between the two germline ends. This CDR3 contains 13 residues. Germline V gene lookup returns CDR1 ENHRY and CDR2 SYGVKD.

The chain joins TRBV10-2 to TRBJ2-5; 8 bases agree with TRBD2. V was pared by 3 bases and J by 5 bases, with 11 bases of the junction left unmatched. CDR3 length equals 16 residues. CDR1 and CDR2 (germline): WSHSY, SAAADI. Written as DNA, the CDR3 is TGCGCCAGCAGTGACCCACCGGGGGGGCCTGGGGAGACCCAGTACTTC. It is translated as CASSDPPGGPGETQYF.

The chain joins TRBV5-6 to TRBJ2-5; D is undetermined. V was trimmed by 2 bases and J by 2 bases, leaving 10 bases between them. The CDR3 length is 14 residues. CDR1 and CDR2 (germline): SGHDT, YYEEEE. The CDR3 bases are TGTGCCAGCAGCTTTACTTCGATGCAAGAGACCCAGTACTTC. This gives the protein CASSFTSMQETQYF.

The rearrangement uses TRBV5-5 and TRBJ1-1; unclear D gene. The germline gives CDR1 SGHKS, CDR2 YYEKEE (reference sequence). The CDR3 runs 11 residues. The V gene lost 2 bases and the J gene lost 10 bases, with 9 bases spanning the gap. The CDR3: CASSFGPVAFF. Written as DNA, the CDR3 is TGTGCCAGCAGCTTTGGGCCCGTAGCTTTCTTT.

This clone was seen a single time. V is TRBV9 and J is TRBJ2-1, with 8 positions matching TRBD2. The CDR3 sequence is 15 residues long. Unmatched junction bases numbered 7, after V lost 5 bases and J lost 3 bases. Germline V gives CDR1 SGDLS, CDR2 YYNGEE. The CDR3 DNA reads TGTGCCAGCAGTGGCCCGGCGGGGGGCTACAATGAGCAGTTCTTC. Translated, it gives CASSGPAGGYNEQFF.

The CDR3 nucleotides are TGCGCCAGCAGTGAGGAGGACAGAACCTACAATGAGCAGTTCTTC. This gives the protein CASSEEDRTYNEQFF. The V and J genes are TRBV10-2 and TRBJ2-1, with D perhaps matching TRBD1 (6 bases). This CDR3 has 15 amino acids. Germline V gene data show CDR1 as WSHSY and CDR2 as SAAADI. The germline V and J ends were trimmed by 2 bases and 2 bases, with 10 bases remaining between them.

This CDR3 reads CSVASGDYEQYF. The CDR3 DNA sequence: TGCAGCGTTGCTTCCGGAGACTACGAGCAGTACTTC. The rearrangement links TRBV29-1 to TRBJ2-7; D unresolved. The V gene lost 4 bases and the J gene lost 3 bases, with 10 bases spanning the gap. CDR3 length: 12 residues. From germline, CDR1 is SQVTM and CDR2 ANQGSEA.

The chain uses TRBV10-3 and TRBJ1-5; TRBD1 matches at 9 bases. Looked up from germline, CDR1 is ENHRY and CDR2 is SYGVKD. The ends lost 10 bases at V and 6 bases at J; junction bases unmatched: 7. This CDR3 contains 13 residues. The CDR3 nucleotides read TGTGCCACATGGGGGACAGGGACTCAGCCCCAGCATTTT. This encodes CATWGTGTQPQHF.

This clone is a singleton in its sample. This chain joins TRBV4-3 and TRBJ1-1; D gene uncertain. There are 16 residues in the CDR3. The V end lost 0 bases, the J end lost 1 base, and 12 bases lay between the germline ends. Germline loops: CDR1 LGHNA, CDR2 YSLEER. CDR3 sequence: CASSQEIPDPNTEAFF. In nucleotides, the CDR3 is TGCGCCAGCAGCCAAGAGATCCCAGACCCGAACACTGAAGCTTTCTTT.

The chain has TRBV5-5 and TRBJ1-2; the match to TRBD1 covers 7 bases. The CDR3 covers 15 residues. V dropped 2 bases and J dropped 4; count of bases not matched to a gene: 8. Germline values: CDR1 SGHKS, CDR2 YYEKEE (reference sequence). The CDR3 spells CASSLGQGGGYGYTF. CDR3 DNA sequence: TGTGCCAGCAGCTTAGGCCAGGGGGGCGGCTATGGCTACACCTTC.

The chain is built from TRBV7-9 and TRBJ2-2; a possible D gene is TRBD1 (6 bases). Germline CDR1 reads SEHNR; CDR2 reads FQNEAQ (reference sequence). V gave up 5 bases and J gave up 2 bases, with 15 bases separating them. The length of the CDR3 is 16 residues. CDR3 sequence: CASSQTGTRNTGELFF. The CDR3 DNA follows: TGTGCCAGCAGCCAAACCGGGACACGCAACACCGGGGAGCTGTTTTTT.

A few counts support this clone. This chain links TRBV6-1 with TRBJ1-5; D not resolved. CDR1 is MNHNS and CDR2 is SASEGT in the germline V gene. This CDR3 has 14 residues. Between the trimmed V and J ends, which lost 2 bases and 6 bases, there was a span of 11 bases. The CDR3 spells CASSEWRSTQPQHF. The CDR3 bases are TGTGCCAGCAGTGAATGGCGGAGTACTCAGCCCCAGCATTTT.

The chain combines TRBV5-4 with TRBJ2-2; TRBD2 is a possible D gene (7 bases). Between the trimmed V and J ends, which lost 0 bases and 2 bases, there was a span of 11 bases. The CDR3 is made up of 16 amino acids. Germline V gene data show CDR1 as SGHNT and CDR2 as YYREEE (reference sequence). The CDR3 region has the DNA TGTGCCAGCAGCTTGGTGGGGGGGCCCAACACCGGGGAGCTGTTTTTT. This sequence encodes CASSLVGGPNTGELFF. The variable domain in full, completed from reference TRBV5-4 and TRBJ2-2, reads ETGVTQSPTHLIKTRGQQVTLRCSSQSGHNTVSWYQQALGQGPQFIFQYYREEENGRGNFPPRFSGLQFPNYSSELNVNALELDDSALYLCASSLVGGPNTGELFFGEGSRLTVL.

The chain carries TRBV14 and TRBJ2-5; D is unresolved. The length of the CDR3 is 13 residues. With 1 base removed from V and 8 bases from J, the gap between germline ends came to 11 bases. Germline assignment: CDR1 SGHDN and CDR2 FVKESK. CDR3 nucleotide sequence: TGTGCCAGCAGCCAAGCCCCGCGACTTACCCAGTACTTC. It is translated as CASSQAPRLTQYF.

The rearrangement joins TRBV11-2 to TRBJ1-2; 9 bases agree with TRBD1. V shed 3 bases, J shed 8 bases, and the junction held 10 bases outside the gene matches. From germline, CDR1 is SGHAT and CDR2 FQNNGV. This CDR3 contains 15 residues. The CDR3 sequence: CASSFYGTGSYGYTF. CDR3 nucleotide sequence: TGTGCCAGCAGCTTTTACGGGACAGGGTCGTACGGCTACACCTTC.